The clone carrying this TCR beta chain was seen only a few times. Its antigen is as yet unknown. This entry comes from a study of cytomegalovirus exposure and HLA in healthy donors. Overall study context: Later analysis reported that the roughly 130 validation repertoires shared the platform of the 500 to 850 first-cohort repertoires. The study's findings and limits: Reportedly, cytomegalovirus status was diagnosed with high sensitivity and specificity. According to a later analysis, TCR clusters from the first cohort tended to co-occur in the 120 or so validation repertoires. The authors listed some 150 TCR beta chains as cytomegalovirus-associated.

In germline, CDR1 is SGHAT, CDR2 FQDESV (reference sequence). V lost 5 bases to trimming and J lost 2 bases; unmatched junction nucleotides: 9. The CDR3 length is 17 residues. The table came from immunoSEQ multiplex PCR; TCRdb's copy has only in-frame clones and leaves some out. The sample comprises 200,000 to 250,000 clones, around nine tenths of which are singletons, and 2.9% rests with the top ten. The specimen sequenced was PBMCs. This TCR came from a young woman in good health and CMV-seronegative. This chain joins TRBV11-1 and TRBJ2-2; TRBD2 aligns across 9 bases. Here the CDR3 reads CASSTTGAGGNTGELFF. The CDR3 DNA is TGTGCCAGCAGCACCACGGGAGCGGGAGGAAACACCGGGGAGCTGTTTTTT.